The present T cell receptor (beta chain) was sequenced within a study of molecular identifiers for immune sequencing clone quantification. About the study: Five portions were made in replicates from RNA of about 21,000 or 97,000 naive CD8 cells, and four underwent sequencing.

Study-wide points: Jurkat TCR RNA that was spiked in from one cell was reportedly detectable among one million naive cells.

This clonotype has more than one count but fewer than ten. Its target is unknown. With a much larger clone just one base away, this may be a read error. TCRdb used MiXCR to reprocess the PCR reads, holding one entry per CDR3 protein. The repertoire holds some 650,000 distinct CDR3 sequences, just under 20% seen once, with around 0.9% in the top ten. The CDR3 sequence is 14 residues long. J is TRBJ2-3 and V is TRBV5-3; either TRBD1 or TRBD2 may supply D (5 bases each). TRBV5-3 carries the ORF label, with uncertain function. What was sequenced was naive CD8+ T cells from blood, with Jurkat cell RNA spiked in. The subset was: FACS-sorted CD8+CD4-CCR7+CD45RA+ naive T cells. This sequence was found in a human donor in good health. Some libraries in this study had Jurkat cell RNA spiked in. CDR3 residues: CASSWDLSTDTQYF. CDR3 coding DNA: TGTGCCAGCAGCTGGGACCTTTCCACAGATACGCAGTATTTT.